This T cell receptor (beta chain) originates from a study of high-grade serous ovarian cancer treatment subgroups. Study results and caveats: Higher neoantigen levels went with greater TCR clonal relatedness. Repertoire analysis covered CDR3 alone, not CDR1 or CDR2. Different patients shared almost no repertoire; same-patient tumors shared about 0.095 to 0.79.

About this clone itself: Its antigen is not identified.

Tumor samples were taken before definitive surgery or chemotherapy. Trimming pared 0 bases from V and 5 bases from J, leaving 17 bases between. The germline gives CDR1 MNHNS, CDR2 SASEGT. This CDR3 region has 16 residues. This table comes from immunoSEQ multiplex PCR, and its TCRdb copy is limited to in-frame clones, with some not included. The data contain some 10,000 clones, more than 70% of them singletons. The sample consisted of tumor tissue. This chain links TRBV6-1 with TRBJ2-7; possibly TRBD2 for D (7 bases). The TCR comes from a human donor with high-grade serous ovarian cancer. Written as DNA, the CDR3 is TGTGCCAGCAGTGAAGCGGGGGGGGCGGGAGCCCACGAGCAGTACTTC. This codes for CASSEAGGAGAHEQYF.